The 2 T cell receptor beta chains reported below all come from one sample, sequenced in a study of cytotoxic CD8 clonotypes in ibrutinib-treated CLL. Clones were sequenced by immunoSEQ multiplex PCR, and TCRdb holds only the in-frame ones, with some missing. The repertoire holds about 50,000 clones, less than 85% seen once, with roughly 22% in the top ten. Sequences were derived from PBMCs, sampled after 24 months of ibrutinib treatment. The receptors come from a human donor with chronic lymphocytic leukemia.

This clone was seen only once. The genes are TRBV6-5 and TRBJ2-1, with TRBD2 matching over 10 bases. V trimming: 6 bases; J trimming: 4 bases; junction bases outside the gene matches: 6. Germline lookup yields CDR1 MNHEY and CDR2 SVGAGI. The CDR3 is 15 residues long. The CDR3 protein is CASRAGTSVYNEQFF. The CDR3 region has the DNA TGTGCCAGCAGAGCCGGGACTAGCGTTTACAATGAGCAGTTCTTC.

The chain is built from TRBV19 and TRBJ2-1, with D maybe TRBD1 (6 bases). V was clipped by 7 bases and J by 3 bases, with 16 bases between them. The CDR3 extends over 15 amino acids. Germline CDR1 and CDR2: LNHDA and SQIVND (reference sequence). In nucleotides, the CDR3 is TGTGCCAGTAAGGGGGATTACCCCCTCTACAATGAGCAGTTCTTC. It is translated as CASKGDYPLYNEQFF.